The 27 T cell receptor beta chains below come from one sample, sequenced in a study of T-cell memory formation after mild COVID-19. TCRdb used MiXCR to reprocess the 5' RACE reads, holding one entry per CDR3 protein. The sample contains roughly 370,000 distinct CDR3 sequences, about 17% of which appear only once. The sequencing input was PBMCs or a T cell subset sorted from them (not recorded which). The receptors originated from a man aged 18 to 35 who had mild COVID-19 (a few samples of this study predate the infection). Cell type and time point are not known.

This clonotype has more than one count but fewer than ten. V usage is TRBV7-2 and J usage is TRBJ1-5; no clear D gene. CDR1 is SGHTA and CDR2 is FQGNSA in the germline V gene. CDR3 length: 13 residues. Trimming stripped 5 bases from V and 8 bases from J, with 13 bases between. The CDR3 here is CASSGSPIEPQHF. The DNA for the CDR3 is TGTGCCAGCAGCGGTTCCCCAATAGAGCCCCAGCATTTT.

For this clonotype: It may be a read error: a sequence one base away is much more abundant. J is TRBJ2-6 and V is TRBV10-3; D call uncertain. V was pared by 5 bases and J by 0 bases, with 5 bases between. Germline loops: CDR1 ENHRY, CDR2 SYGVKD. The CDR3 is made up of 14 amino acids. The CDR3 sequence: CAISQDSGANVLTF. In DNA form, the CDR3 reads TGTGCCATCAGTCAGGACTCTGGGGCCAACGTCCTGACTTTC.

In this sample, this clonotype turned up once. The CDR3 nucleotides are TGTGCCAGCAGCTTAGCTGGGCTGAACTATGGCTACACCTTC. It codes for CASSLAGLNYGYTF. This rearrangement joins TRBV7-2 to TRBJ1-2, with D uncertain. This CDR3 spans 14 amino acids. V lost 0 bases and J 2 bases, leaving 7 bases between the germline ends. Germline V gene sequence: CDR1 SGHTA, CDR2 FQGNSA.

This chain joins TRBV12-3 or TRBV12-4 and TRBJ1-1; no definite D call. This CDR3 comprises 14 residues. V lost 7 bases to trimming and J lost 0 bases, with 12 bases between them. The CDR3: CASITGKMNTEAFF. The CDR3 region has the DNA TGTGCCAGCATTACCGGGAAAATGAACACTGAAGCTTTCTTT.

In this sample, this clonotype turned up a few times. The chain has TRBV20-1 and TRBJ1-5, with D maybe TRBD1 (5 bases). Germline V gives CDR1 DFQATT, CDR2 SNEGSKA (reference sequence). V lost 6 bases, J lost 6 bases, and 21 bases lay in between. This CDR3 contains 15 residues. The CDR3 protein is CSAADQGAYSQPQHF. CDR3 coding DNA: TGCAGTGCCGCCGATCAAGGGGCCTACAGTCAGCCCCAGCATTTT.

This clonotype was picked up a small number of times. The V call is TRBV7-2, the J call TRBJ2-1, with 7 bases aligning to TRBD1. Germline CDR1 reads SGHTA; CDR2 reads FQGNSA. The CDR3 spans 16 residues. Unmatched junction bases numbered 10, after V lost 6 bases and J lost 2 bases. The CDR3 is CASSRTDTGAYNEQFF. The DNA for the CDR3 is TGTGCCAGCAGTCGTACCGATACAGGGGCCTACAATGAGCAGTTCTTC.

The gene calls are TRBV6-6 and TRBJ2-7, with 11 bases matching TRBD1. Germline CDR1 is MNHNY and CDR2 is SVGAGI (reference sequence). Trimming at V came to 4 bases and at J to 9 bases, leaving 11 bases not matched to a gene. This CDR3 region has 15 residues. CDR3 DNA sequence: TGTGCCAGCAGTTTCGGACAGGGGGCTCATGCCGGGCAGTACGTC. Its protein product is CASSFGQGAHAGQYV.

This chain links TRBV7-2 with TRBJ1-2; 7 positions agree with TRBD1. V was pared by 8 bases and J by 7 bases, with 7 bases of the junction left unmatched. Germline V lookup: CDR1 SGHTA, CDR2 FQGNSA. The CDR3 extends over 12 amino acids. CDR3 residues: CASRDRVFGYTF. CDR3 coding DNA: TGTGCCAGCCGAGACAGGGTTTTTGGCTACACCTTC.

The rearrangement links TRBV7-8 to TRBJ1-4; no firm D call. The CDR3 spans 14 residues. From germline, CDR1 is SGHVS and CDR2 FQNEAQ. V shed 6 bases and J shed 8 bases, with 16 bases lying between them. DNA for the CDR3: TGTGCCAGCAGACGGTCCGGGCGCGAAGAAAAACTGTTTTTT. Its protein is CASRRSGREEKLFF. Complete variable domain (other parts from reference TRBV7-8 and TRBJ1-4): GAGVSQSPRYKVAKRGQDVALRCDPISGHVSLFWYQQALGQGPEFLTYFQNEAQLDKSGLPSDRFFAERPEGSVSTLKIQRTQQEDSAVYLCASRRSGREEKLFFGSGTQLSVL.

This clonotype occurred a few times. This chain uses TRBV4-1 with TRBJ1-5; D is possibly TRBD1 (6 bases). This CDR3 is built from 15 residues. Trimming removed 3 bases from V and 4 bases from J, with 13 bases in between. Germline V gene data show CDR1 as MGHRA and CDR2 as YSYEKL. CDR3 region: CASSQLAQGNQPQHF. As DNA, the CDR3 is TGCGCCAGCAGCCAGCTTGCACAGGGAAATCAGCCCCAGCATTTT.

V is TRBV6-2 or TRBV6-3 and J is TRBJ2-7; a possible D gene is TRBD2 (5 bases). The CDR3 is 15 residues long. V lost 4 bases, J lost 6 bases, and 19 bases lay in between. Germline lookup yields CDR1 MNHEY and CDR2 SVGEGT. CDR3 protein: CASSFAPEGRGEQYV. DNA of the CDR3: TGTGCCAGCAGTTTCGCCCCCGAGGGTCGGGGCGAGCAGTACGTC.

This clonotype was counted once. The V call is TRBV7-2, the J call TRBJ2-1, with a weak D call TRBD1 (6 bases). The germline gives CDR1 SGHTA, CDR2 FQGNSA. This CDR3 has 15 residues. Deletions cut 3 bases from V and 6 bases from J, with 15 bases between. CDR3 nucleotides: TGTGCCAGCAGCTTTGGCAGGGGTCCGCTCAATGAGCAGTTCTTC. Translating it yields CASSFGRGPLNEQFF. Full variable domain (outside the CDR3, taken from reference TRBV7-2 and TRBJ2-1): GAGVSQSPSNKVTEKGKDVELRCDPISGHTALYWYRQSLGQGLEFLIYFQGNSAPDKSGLPSDRFSAERTGGSVSTLTIQRTQQEDSAVYLCASSFGRGPLNEQFFGPGTRLTVL.

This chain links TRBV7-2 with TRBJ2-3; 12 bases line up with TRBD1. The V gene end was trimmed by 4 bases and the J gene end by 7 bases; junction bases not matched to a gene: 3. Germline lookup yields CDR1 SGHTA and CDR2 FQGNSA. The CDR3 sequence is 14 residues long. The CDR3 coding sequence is TGTGCCAGCAGCTCGGGACAGGGGGCATATACGCAGTATTTT. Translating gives CASSSGQGAYTQYF.

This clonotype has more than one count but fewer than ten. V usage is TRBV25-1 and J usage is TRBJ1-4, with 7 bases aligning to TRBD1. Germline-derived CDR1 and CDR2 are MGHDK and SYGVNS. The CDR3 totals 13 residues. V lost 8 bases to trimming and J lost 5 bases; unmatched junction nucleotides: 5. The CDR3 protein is CASGSGQNEKLFF. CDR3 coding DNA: TGTGCCAGCGGGTCGGGACAGAATGAAAAACTGTTTTTT.

The CDR3 loop reads CASSLLNGQGGLGAFF. The CDR3 region has the DNA TGTGCCAGCAGCCTACTTAACGGACAGGGCGGTTTGGGGGCTTTCTTT. This chain uses TRBV7-8 with TRBJ1-1; 8 bases agree with TRBD1. The CDR3 runs to 16 residues. Germline V gene lookup returns CDR1 SGHVS and CDR2 FQNEAQ. The trim removed 5 bases at V and 11 bases at J, leaving 19 bases unmatched. Full variable domain (rest looked up from reference TRBV7-8 and TRBJ1-1): GAGVSQSPRYKVAKRGQDVALRCDPISGHVSLFWYQQALGQGPEFLTYFQNEAQLDKSGLPSDRFFAERPEGSVSTLKIQRTQQEDSAVYLCASSLLNGQGGLGAFFGQGTRLTVV.

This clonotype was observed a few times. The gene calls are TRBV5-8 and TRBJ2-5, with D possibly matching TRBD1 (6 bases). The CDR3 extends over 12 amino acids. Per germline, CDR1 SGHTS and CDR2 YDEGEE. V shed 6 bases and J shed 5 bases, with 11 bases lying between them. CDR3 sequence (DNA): TGTGCCAGCAACTTCCAGGGGGAGACCCAGTACTTC. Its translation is CASNFQGETQYF.

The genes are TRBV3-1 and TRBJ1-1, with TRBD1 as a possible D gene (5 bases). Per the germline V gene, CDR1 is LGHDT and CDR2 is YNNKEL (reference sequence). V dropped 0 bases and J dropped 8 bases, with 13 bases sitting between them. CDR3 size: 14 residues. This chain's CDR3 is CASSQDRAGTEAFF. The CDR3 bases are TGTGCCAGCAGCCAAGATCGGGCAGGGACGGAAGCTTTCTTT.

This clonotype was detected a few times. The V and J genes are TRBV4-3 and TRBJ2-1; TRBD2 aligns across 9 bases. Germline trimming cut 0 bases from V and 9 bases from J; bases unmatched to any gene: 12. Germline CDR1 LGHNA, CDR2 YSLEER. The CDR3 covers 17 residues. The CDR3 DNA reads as TGCGCCAGCAGCCAAGATAGCGGGGGACGGTTGAGGGCTGAGCAGTTCTTC. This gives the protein CASSQDSGGRLRAEQFF.

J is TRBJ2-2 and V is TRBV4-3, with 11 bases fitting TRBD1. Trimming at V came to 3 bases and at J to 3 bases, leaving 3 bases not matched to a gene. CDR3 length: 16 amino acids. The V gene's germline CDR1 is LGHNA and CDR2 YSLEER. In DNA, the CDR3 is TGCGCCAGCAGCCACGGGACAGGGGGGTACACCGGGGAGCTGTTTTTT. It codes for CASSHGTGGYTGELFF.

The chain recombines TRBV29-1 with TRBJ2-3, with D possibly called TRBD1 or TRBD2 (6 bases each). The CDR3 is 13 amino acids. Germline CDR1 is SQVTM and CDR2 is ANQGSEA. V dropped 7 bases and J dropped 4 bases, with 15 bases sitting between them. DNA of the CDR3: TGCAGCGCCTCTGAGGGGGGAGCAGATACGCAGTATTTT. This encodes CSASEGGADTQYF.

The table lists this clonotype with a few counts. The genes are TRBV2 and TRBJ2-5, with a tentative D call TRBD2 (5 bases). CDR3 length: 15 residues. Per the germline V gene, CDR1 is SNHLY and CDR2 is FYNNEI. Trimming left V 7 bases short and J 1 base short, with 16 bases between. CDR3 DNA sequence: TGTGCCAGCATCGGGGATCAGGCAATCCAAGAGACCCAGTACTTC. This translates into CASIGDQAIQETQYF.

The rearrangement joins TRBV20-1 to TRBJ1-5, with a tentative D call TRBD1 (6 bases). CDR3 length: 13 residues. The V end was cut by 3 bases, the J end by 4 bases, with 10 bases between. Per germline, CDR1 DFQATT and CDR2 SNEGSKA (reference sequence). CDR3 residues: CSARRQENQPQHF. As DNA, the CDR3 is TGCAGTGCTAGGCGACAGGAGAATCAGCCCCAGCATTTT.

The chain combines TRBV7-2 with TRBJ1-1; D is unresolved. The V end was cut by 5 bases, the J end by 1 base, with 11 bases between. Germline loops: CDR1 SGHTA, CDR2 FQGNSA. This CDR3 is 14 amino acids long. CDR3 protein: CASSPDPGNTEAFF. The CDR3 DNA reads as TGTGCCAGCAGCCCGGACCCGGGGAACACTGAAGCTTTCTTT.

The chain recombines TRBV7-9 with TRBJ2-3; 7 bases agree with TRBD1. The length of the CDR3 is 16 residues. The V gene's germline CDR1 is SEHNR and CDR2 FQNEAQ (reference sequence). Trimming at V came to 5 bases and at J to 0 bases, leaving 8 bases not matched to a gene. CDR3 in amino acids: CASSTSTGLSTDTQYF. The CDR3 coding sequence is TGTGCCAGCAGCACCTCGACAGGGCTAAGCACAGATACGCAGTATTTT.

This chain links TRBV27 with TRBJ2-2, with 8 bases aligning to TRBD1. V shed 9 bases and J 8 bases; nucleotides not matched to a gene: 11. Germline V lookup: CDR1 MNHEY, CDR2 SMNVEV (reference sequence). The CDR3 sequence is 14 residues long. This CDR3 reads CASGTGGFLGELFF. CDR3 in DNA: TGTGCCAGTGGCACAGGGGGATTCCTTGGGGAGCTGTTTTTT.

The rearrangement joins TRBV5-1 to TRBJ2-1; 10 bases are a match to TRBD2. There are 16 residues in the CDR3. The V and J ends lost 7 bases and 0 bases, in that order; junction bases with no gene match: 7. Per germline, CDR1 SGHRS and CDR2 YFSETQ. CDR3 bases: TGCGCCAGCGGGCTAGCGGGGGACAGCTCCTACAATGAGCAGTTCTTC. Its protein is CASGLAGDSSYNEQFF. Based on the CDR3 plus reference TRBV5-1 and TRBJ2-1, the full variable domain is KAGVTQTPRYLIKTRGQQVTLSCSPISGHRSVSWYQQTPGQGLQFLFEYFSETQRNKGNFPGRFSGRQFSNSRSEMNVSTLELGDSALYLCASGLAGDSSYNEQFFGPGTRLTVL.

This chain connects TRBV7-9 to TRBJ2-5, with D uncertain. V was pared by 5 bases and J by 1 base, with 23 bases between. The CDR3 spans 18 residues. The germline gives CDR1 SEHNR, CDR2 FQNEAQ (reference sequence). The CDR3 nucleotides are TGTGCCAGCAGCACCCACAGTTTGGGCTCGGTTCGCCAAGAGACCCAGTACTTC. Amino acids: CASSTHSLGSVRQETQYF.